This TCR beta chain was obtained from a study of blood T cell repertoires in COVID-19. Study overall: The United States, Italy and Spain were the sources of the acute and convalescent COVID-19 samples. Sources were T cells, B-cell-depleted T cells, or PBMCs; the material itself was cDNA or gDNA.

Source study methods: Reference gene primer amplification yielded estimated nucleated cell counts. Clones were read by immunoSEQ multiplex PCR, and TCRdb kept only the in-frame ones, dropping some. For V, J and clone size, that table is used; D and trimming come from the DNA. The repertoire includes over 150,000 clones, approximately 85% of them detected once, and roughly 0.6% sits in the top ten. The germline V and J ends were trimmed by 3 bases and 3 bases, with 12 bases remaining between them. CDR1 is SGHTA and CDR2 is FQGNSA in the germline V gene. The CDR3 totals 14 residues. The genes are TRBV7-2 and TRBJ2-7; unclear D gene. The TCR sequence derives from a man in his 60s with COVID-19, enrolled during active disease. Specimen: peripheral blood. The chain's CDR3 is CASSLGPTGYEQYF. DNA for the CDR3: TGTGCCAGCAGCTTGGGCCCGACCGGCTACGAGCAGTACTTC.